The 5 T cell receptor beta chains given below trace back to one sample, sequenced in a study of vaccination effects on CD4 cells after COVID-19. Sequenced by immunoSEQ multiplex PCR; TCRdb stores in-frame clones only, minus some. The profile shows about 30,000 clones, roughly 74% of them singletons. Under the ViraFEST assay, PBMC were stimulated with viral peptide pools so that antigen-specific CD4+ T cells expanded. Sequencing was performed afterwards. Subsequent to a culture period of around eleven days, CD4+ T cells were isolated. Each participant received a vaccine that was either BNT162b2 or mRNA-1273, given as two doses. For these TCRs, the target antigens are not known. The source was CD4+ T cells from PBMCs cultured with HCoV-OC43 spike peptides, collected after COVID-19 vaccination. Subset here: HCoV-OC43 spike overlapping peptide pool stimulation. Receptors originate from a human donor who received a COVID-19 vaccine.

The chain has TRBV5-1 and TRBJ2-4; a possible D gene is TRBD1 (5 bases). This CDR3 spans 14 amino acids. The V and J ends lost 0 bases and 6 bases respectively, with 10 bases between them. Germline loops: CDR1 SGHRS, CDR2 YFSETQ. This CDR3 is CASSLAAGRNIQYF. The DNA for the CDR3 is TGCGCCAGCAGCTTGGCGGCAGGGCGAAACATTCAGTACTTC.

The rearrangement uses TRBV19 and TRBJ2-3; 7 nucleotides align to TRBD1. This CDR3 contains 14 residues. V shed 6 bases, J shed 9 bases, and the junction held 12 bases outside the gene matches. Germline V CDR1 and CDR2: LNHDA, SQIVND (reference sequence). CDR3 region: CASRPTGSPATQYF. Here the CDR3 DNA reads TGTGCCAGTAGGCCGACAGGGTCCCCCGCGACGCAGTATTTT. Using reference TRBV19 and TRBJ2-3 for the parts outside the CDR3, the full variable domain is DGGITQSPKYLFRKEGQNVTLSCEQNLNHDAMYWYRQDPGQGLRLIYYSQIVNDFQKGDIAEGYSVSREKKESFPLTVTSAQKNPTAFYLCASRPTGSPATQYFGPGTRLTVL.

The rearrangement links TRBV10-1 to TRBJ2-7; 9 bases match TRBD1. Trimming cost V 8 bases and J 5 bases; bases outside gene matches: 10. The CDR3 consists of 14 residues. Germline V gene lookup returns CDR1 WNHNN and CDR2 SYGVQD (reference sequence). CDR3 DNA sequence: TGCGCCAGCCTGCGGAGGGACAGGGTCCACGAGCAGTACTTC. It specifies CASLRRDRVHEQYF.

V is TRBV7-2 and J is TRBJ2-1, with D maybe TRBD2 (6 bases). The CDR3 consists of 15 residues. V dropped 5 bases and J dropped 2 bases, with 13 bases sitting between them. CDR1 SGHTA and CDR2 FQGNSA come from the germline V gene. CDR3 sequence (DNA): TGTGCCAGCAGCCTAGATTCGGGGGCCTACAATGAGCAGTTCTTC. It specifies CASSLDSGAYNEQFF. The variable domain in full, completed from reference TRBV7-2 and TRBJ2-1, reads GAGVSQSPSNKVTEKGKDVELRCDPISGHTALYWYRQSLGQGLEFLIYFQGNSAPDKSGLPSDRFSAERTGGSVSTLTIQRTQQEDSAVYLCASSLDSGAYNEQFFGPGTRLTVL.

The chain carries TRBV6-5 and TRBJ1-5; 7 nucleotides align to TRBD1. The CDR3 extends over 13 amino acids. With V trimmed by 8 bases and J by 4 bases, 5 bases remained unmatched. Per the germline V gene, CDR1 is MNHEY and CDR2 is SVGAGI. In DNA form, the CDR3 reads TGTGCCAGCGCGGGACAGCAGAATCAGCCCCAGCATTTT. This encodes CASAGQQNQPQHF.